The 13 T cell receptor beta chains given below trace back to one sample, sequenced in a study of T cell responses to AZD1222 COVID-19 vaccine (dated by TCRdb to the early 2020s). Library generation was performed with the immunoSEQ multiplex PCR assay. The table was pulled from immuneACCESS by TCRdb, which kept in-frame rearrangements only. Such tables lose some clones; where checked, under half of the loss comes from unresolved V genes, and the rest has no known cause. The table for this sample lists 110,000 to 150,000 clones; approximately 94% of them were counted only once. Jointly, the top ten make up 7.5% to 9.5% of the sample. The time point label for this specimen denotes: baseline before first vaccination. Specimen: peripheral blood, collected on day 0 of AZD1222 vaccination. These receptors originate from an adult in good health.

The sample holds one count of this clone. CDR3 in amino acids: CASCGANYEQYF. As DNA, the CDR3 is TGTGCCAGCTGCGGGGCAAACTACGAGCAGTACTTC. The gene calls are TRBV2 and TRBJ2-7; D might be TRBD2 (6 bases). Germline CDR1 reads SNHLY; CDR2 reads FYNNEI. V was clipped by 8 bases and J by 3 bases, with 11 bases between them. The CDR3 sequence is 12 residues long.

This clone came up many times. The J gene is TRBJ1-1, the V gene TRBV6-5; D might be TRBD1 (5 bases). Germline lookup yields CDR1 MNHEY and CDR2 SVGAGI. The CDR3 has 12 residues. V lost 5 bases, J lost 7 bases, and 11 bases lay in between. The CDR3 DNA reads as TGTGCCAGCAGTCTGGGGGGAGATGAAGCTTTCTTT. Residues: CASSLGGDEAFF.

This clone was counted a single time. CDR3 nucleotides: TGTGCCAGCAGCGTAGCTAGGTGGACAGCCCACTATGAGCAGTTCTTC. Its protein is CASSVARWTAHYEQFF. The V gene is TRBV9, the J gene TRBJ2-1, with D perhaps TRBD1 (6 bases). CDR1 is SGDLS, CDR2 YYNGEE, per germline. V lost 0 bases, J lost 8 bases, and 18 bases lay in between. This CDR3 contains 16 residues.

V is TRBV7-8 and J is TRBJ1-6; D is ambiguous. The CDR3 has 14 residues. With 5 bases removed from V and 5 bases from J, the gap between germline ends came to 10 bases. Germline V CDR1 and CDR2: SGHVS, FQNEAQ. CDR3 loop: CASSLGLDNSPLHF. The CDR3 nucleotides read TGTGCCAGCAGCCTCGGACTGGATAATTCACCCCTCCACTTT.

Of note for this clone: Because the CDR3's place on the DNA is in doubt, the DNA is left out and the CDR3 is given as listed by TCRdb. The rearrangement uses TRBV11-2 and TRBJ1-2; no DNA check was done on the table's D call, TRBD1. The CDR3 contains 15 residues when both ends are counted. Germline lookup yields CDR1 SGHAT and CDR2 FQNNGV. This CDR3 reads CASRSNAVGQGINTF.

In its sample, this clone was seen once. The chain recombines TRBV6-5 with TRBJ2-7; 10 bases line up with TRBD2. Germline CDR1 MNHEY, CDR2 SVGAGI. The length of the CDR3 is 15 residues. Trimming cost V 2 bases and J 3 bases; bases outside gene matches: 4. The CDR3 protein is CASSYTGLAVYEQYF. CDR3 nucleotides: TGTGCCAGCAGTTACACAGGACTAGCGGTCTACGAGCAGTACTTC.

As DNA, the CDR3 is TGCGCCAGCAGCCTACTGGACAGGGGTACGGATGGCTACACCTTC. Amino acids: CASSLLDRGTDGYTF. The rearrangement links TRBV5-1 to TRBJ1-2, with 9 positions matching TRBD1. The CDR3 totals 15 residues. Germline V lookup: CDR1 SGHRS, CDR2 YFSETQ. V shed 4 bases, J shed 6 bases, and the junction held 10 bases outside the gene matches.

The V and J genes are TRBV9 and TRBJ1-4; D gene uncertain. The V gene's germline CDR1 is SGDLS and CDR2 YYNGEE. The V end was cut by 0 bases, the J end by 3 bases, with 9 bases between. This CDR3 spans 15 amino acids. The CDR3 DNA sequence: TGTGCCAGCAGCGTAGGAGGGTCCTCTAATGAAAAACTGTTTTTT. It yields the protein CASSVGGSSNEKLFF.

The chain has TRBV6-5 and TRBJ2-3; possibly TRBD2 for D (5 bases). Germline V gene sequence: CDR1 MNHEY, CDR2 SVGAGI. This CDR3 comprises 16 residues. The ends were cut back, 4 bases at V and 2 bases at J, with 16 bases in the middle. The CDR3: CASSSLGEGITDTQYF. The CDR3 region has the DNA TGTGCCAGCAGTTCCTTAGGAGAGGGTATCACAGATACGCAGTATTTT.

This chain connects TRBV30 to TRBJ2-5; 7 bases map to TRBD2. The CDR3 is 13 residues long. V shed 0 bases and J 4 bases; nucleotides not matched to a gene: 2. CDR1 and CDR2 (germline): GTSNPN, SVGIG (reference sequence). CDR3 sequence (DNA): TGTGCCTGGAGTGTGGGACTACTAGAGACCCAGTACTTC. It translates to CAWSVGLLETQYF.

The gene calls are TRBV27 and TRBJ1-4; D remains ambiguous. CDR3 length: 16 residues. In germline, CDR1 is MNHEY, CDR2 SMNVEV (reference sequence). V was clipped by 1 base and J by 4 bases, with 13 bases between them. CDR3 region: CASSLLPGSVNEKLFF. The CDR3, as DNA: TGTGCCAGCAGTTTATTGCCCGGGAGCGTTAATGAAAAACTGTTTTTT.

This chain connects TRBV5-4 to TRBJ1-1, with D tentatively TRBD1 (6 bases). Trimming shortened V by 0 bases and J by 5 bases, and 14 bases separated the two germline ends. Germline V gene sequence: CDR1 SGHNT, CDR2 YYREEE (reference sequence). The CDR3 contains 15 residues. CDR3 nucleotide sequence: TGTGCCAGCAGCTTGGAGAAACAGGGTAGAACTGAAGCTTTCTTT. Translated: CASSLEKQGRTEAFF.

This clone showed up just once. The CDR3 DNA is TGTGCCAGCAGCCAGGGACAGGGAAGCTCCTACGAGCAGTACTTC. It specifies CASSQGQGSSYEQYF. The V call is TRBV3-1 (or the pseudogene TRBV3-2), the J call TRBJ2-7; TRBD1 matches 9 bases. Germline V gene data show CDR1 as LGHDT and CDR2 as YNNKEL (reference sequence). CDR3 length equals 15 residues. The ends lost 3 bases at V and 0 bases at J; junction bases unmatched: 3.